This T cell receptor beta chain was identified in a study of T-cell reconstitution after alpha-beta-depleted transplantation in children. Overall study results and limits: In some patients, recipient T cells and intrathymic progenitors surviving conditioning explained high day-60 diversity. Counts and diversity of T cells one year after transplant came mostly from newly produced T cells. Several hundred expanded graft clones reportedly supplied alpha-beta T cells about two months after transplant.

Many counts were recorded for this clonotype. Its antigen is unidentified. For TCRbeta, the library was prepared with unique molecular identifiers. One entry per CDR3 protein results from TCRdb running MiXCR on the PCR reads. This sample has 97,000 or so distinct CDR3 sequences; 4.5% to 7.5% occur once, and the top ten carry roughly 6.1%. V was shortened by 2 bases and J by 6 bases, with 9 bases between the two germline ends. The CDR3 contains 13 residues. The germline V gene has CDR1 LGHDT and CDR2 YNNKEL (reference sequence). This chain connects TRBV3-1 to TRBJ2-3, with D hard to call. This receptor was identified in a female patient aged 2-9 years who had a stem cell transplant for Fanconi anemia, so the T cells may come from the graft donor. Here the sequenced sample was PBMCs, mostly from graft donor cells, taken 60 days after TCRalphabeta/CD19-depleted stem cell transplant. The chain's CDR3 is CASSQHSRDTQYF. For the CDR3, the DNA is TGTGCCAGCAGCCAACATTCAAGGGATACGCAGTATTTT.